The clone carrying this T cell receptor (beta chain) was detected once. What it recognizes is unknown. Germline CDR1 reads GTSNPN; CDR2 reads SVGIG (reference sequence). Trimming took 2 bases from V and 4 from J, leaving 11 bases between them. The CDR3 sequence is 13 residues long. This entry belongs to a study of CD8+ T cells in alopecia areata. General study results and limits: Scalp clonality and expanded CD8+ clones among the top 100 were significantly decreased by tofacitinib.

This sample's treatment: oral pan-JAK inhibitor, 5-10 mg twice daily. Both peripheral blood and punch biopsies of lesional scalp skin were obtained from patients who had alopecia areata. The sequencing template was cDNA reverse transcribed from extracted RNA. Profiling relied on immunoSEQ multiplex PCR, and the TCRdb table lists in-frame clones only, not all of them. Among 90,000 to 150,000 clones listed, around 56% were seen once. The sample was CD4+ T cells sorted from blood, taken at week 4, from a patient treated with tofacitinib. The gene calls are TRBV30 and TRBJ1-2; possible D gene TRBD1, 6 bases. The clonotype comes from a human donor with alopecia areata. The CDR3 sequence is CAWSPPGVYGYTF. The CDR3 nucleotides read TGTGCCTGGAGTCCCCCAGGGGTCTATGGCTACACCTTC.